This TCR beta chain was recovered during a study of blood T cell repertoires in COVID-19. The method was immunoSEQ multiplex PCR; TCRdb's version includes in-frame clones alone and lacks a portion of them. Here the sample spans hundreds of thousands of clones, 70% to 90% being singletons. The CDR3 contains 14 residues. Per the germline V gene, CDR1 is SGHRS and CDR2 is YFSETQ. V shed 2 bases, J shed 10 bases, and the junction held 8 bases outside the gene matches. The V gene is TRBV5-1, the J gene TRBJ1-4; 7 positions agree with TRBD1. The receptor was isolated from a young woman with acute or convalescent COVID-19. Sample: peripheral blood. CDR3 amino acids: CASSLGQVEGKLFF. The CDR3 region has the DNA TGCGCCAGCAGCTTAGGACAGGTGGAAGGAAAACTGTTTTTT.